The clone carrying this T cell receptor (beta chain) was detected ten times or more. This entry belongs to a study of patients and donors after allogeneic stem cell transplantation. CDR1 is SNHLY, CDR2 FYNNEI, per germline. V was pared by 8 bases and J by 7 bases, with 6 bases between. This CDR3 spans 11 amino acids. MiXCR was run by TCRdb on the RT-PCR reads, yielding one entry per CDR3 protein. The sample has approximately 60,000 distinct CDR3 sequences, approximately 12% seen once; the top ten hold around a third. The clonotype originates from a human donor who was either an allogeneic HSCT recipient or a stem cell or donor lymphocyte infusion donor (not recorded which). It is not recorded whose cells these are; they may come from a transplant donor. V gene TRBV2 combines with J gene TRBJ1-6; D unresolved. The sequenced material came from blood, either unsorted or a sorted T cell fraction (not recorded which). This CDR3 is CASSGNSPLHF. CDR3 in DNA: TGTGCCAGCTCGGGGAATTCACCCCTCCACTTT.